The source of this T cell receptor (beta chain) is a study of PD-1 blockade in classical Hodgkin lymphoma (dated by TCRdb to about 2020). Study-level background: Nivolumab dosing was 3 mg/kg intravenously every 2 weeks, continuing until either disease progression or unacceptable toxicity. The study used CyTOF and TCR beta sequencing to define a peripheral blood immune signature of response to PD-1 blockade in classical Hodgkin lymphoma. Broader findings and caveats from the paper: CD4+ but not CD8+ TCR diversity rose significantly by C4D1 (p=0.0027 vs p=0.16), most apparent in complete responders (p=0.02). Among trial patients, those achieving complete response had baseline diversity similar to that of newly diagnosed patients, while diversity was significantly lower in partial responders and progressors. Lower diversity was seen in patients whose nivolumab began less than 1 year after ASCT, and these patients were left out of later analyses so that immune reconstitution would not confound the results. Baseline TCR diversity was reported to be lower in newly diagnosed patients than in healthy donors, and even lower in relapsed/refractory patients. Only a single clinical trial cohort was studied, and what caused the repertoire differences, possibly disease activity or prior therapy, remained undefined.

Comments on this clone: Its antigen has not been determined. Within one base of it there is no much larger clone, and no base qualities were kept.

The Qiagen DNeasy kit was used to extract genomic DNA from unsorted PBMCs and from the negatively selected CD4+ and CD8+ fractions. Amplification of TCR beta CDR3 regions was done by immunoSEQ multiplex PCR with primers that anneal to V and J segments. A synthetic immune receptor repertoire was used to minimize amplification bias, and any residual bias was removed computationally once sequencing was done. Concerning the study's data processing: Repertoire diversity was quantified as the Shannon entropy index using custom Python scripts. Unsorted, CD4+ and CD8+ repertoires were analyzed separately, except in combined analyses where CD4+ and CD8+ sequences were merged in silico. Clonal expansion was defined as at least a 2-fold frequency increase after treatment relative to C1D1, with a pseudocount of 0.5 for undetected baseline clones. Singleton clones were defined as clones with 0 or 1 copy at C1D1, and non-singleton clones were defined as clones with 2 or more copies. Clones expanded in unsorted samples were annotated as CD4+, CD8+ or unknown by matching protein sequences in sorted samples from the same patient. Wilcoxon tests on paired samples were used to test diversity changes from C1D1 to C4D1. Imported from immuneACCESS, the table was reduced by TCRdb to in-frame sequences with V and J called. These copies leave out some clones; in studies compared against another copy, an unresolved V gene accounts for under half, and the cause of the remainder is not known. That table gives V, J and clone size, and the DNA gave D and trimming. The sample records 34,000 or so clones, about four fifths of which are singletons. The ten largest clones take up about 18% of the sample.

Interpreted using the paper, the time point label stands for: cycle 4 day 1 (C4D1), after five to seven weeks of nivolumab. Relapse after autologous stem cell transplantation had occurred in all trial patients, and cohorts A, B and C were distinguished by prior brentuximab vedotin exposure. The trial cohort included around 60 patients with relapsed/refractory classical Hodgkin lymphoma, and each patient had a best overall response of complete response, partial response or progressive disease. Trial patients were treated with single-agent nivolumab in the multi-cohort phase II CheckMate 205 trial. An independent review committee assessed best overall response using the 2007 International Working Group response criteria. Trial PBMCs were obtained immediately prior to nivolumab initiation (C1D1) and on therapy at cycle 2 day 1 and cycle 4 day 1. Peripheral blood was collected in 8 mL Vacutainer Cell Preparation Tubes, from which PBMCs were isolated by centrifugation and then cryopreserved.

Sequences were derived from peripheral blood mononuclear cells (PBMCs), sampled before the fourth cycle of nivolumab. The clonotype comes from a human donor with classical Hodgkin lymphoma.

The CDR3 corresponds to CASSVDPGSTNEKLFF. Read as DNA, the sequence is TGTGCCAGCAGCGTAGACCCAGGGTCAACTAATGAAAAACTGTTTTTT. The chain is encoded by TRBV9 joined to TRBJ1-4; the D gene is perhaps TRBD1, on 5 matching bases. The CDR3 runs 16 amino acids, cysteine and phenylalanine included. The entry retains the CDR3 DNA only, 48 bases that are in frame from base 1. V lost 0 bases and J lost 0 bases; the stretch between them is 9 bases long. CDR1 SGDLS and CDR2 YYNGEE are derived from the germline V gene. Where the CDR3 stops, the reference TRBV9 and TRBJ1-4 genes take over; the full variable domain is DSGVTQTPKHLITATGQRVTLRCSPRSGDLSVYWYQQSLDQGLQFLIQYYNGEERAKGNILERFSAQQFPDLHSELNLSSLELGDSALYFCASSVDPGSTNEKLFFGSGTQLSVL.